A selection of T cell receptor beta chains follows, all from one sample in a study of blood T cell repertoires in COVID-19. This table comes from immunoSEQ multiplex PCR, and its TCRdb copy is limited to in-frame clones, with some not included. The sample contains 90,000 to 120,000 clones, roughly 84% of which appear only once. Material for sequencing was peripheral blood. The source is a human donor in a cohort sampled during active COVID-19. Both conserved end residues are part of each CDR3. Each record gives: clone size, D gene, V gene, J gene, CDR3 DNA, CDR3 protein. D genes are given only for firm matches. Some rows mark clone size as missing; the rest say once, few, many or name a class of expanded clone.

.,.,TRBV6-2/TRBV6-3,TRBJ2-7,TGTGCCAGCAGTGGAGGGGACAGCCCCTACGAGCAGTACTTC,CASSGGDSPYEQYF
.,TRBD1,TRBV7-9,TRBJ2-5,TGTGCCAGCAGCCTACGAGAGGGCAGGGGGCGGGAAGGAGAGACCCAGTACTTC,CASSLREGRGREGETQYF
.,.,TRBV5-6,TRBJ2-5,TGTGCCAGCAGCTTGTTGGCTCCCGGGGAGACCCAGTACTTC,CASSLLAPGETQYF
.,TRBD1,TRBV29-1,TRBJ1-2,TGCAGCGTGCAACAGGGGGCTGGCTATGGCTACACCTTC,CSVQQGAGYGYTF
.,TRBD2,TRBV5-4,TRBJ2-3,TGTGCCAGCAGCCCTAGCGGGAGGGGCACAGATACGCAGTATTTT,CASSPSGRGTDTQYF
.,.,TRBV7-8,TRBJ2-1,TGTGCCAGCAGCCTTTGGACGGGATTGACCTACAATGAGCAGTTCTTC,CASSLWTGLTYNEQFF
.,TRBD2,TRBV3-1/TRBV3-2,TRBJ2-3,TGTGCCAGCAGCCTCCGACTAGCGGGAGTCACAGATACGCAGTATTTT,CASSLRLAGVTDTQYF
.,.,TRBV10-3,TRBJ2-2,TGTGCCATCAGTGAGACAAACACCGGGGAGCTGTTTTTT,CAISETNTGELFF
.,TRBD1,TRBV7-2,TRBJ2-7,TGTGCCAGCAGCTTAGGGACAGGTCCCTACGAGCAGTACTTC,CASSLGTGPYEQYF
few,.,TRBV15,TRBJ1-1,TGTGCCACCAGCAGAGATCAGGGCTATACTGAAGCTTTCTTT,CATSRDQGYTEAFF
.,.,TRBV30,TRBJ2-5,TGTGCCTGGAGTGTTGGCCTACAGGGAGAGACCCAGTACTTC,CAWSVGLQGETQYF